This T cell receptor (beta chain) was obtained from a study of blood T cell repertoires in COVID-19. During active infection, Seattle patients enrolled and were then monitored through disease. Sequencing used immunoSEQ multiplex PCR; TCRdb keeps in-frame clones, though not all of them. Of hundreds of thousands of clones in the sample, more than 70% were seen once. Germline CDR1 is MNHEY and CDR2 is SVGAGI. The CDR3 length is 13 residues. V shed 6 bases and J 2 bases; nucleotides not matched to a gene: 3. V usage is TRBV6-5 and J usage is TRBJ2-5, with 7 positions matching TRBD1. The specimen was peripheral blood. The receptor was derived from a woman aged 55-75 years with COVID-19, enrolled during active disease. The CDR3 protein is CASRGTVQETQYF. CDR3 sequence (DNA): TGTGCCAGCAGAGGGACAGTACAAGAGACCCAGTACTTC.